The text below deals with one T cell receptor beta chain. There is no known antigen for this receptor. No much larger clone exists at a distance of one base, and base qualities are not known. The data are from a study of T cells in localized non-small cell lung cancer (TCRdb year 2020). Broadly, across the study: The study analyzed T cell repertoires of 200 to 300 early-stage NSCLC patients, comparing tumors and uninvolved tumor-adjacent lungs. Of the NSCLC patients, fewer than 150 were male and 85 to 110 were female, and the mean age was about 69 years. The cohort comprised around 250 treatment-naïve NSCLC patients with resected, localized lung tumors. The paper's findings and limits, for the study overall: Because of the exploratory design, TCR variables were selected using unadjusted p-values without false-discovery rate correction. Because multi-region sequencing of the tumors was not done, intratumor heterogeneity could not be ruled out. Higher T cell density in blood was associated with longer overall survival, whereas higher clonality in adjacent lung was associated with shorter survival. Uninvolved tumor-adjacent lung showed the highest T cell clonality, higher than tumor, which suggests more focused antigenic responses in the uninvolved tumor-adjacent lung. Of the top 100 tumor clones, a median of approximately 60 were detected in paired uninvolved adjacent lung; under 30 were also among that lung's top 100.

The immunoSEQ Assay was used to sequence TCR beta CDR3 regions from DNA. The authors processed their data as follows. T cell density was computed as TCR beta template counts normalized to usable DNA estimated by amplifying housekeeping genes. Using the preseqR package, richness was estimated by extrapolating to 120,000 templates for tissue samples and 400,000 templates for PBMC samples. Clonality was calculated as one minus Pielou's evenness. To identify tissue-enriched TCRs, differential abundance testing was run on productive amino-acid clonotypes with a minimum total count of 5 and an alpha of 0.1. The Jaccard Index and the Morisita Overlap Index were used to measure how much the repertoires overlapped between compartments. GLIPH grouped TCR beta CDR3s together with public tetramer-defined viral CDR3s, and a viral motif had to include at least three viral sequences and show V-gene enrichment. In its TCRdb copy, this immuneACCESS table keeps in-frame sequences only and misses some clones. Where compared with another copy, unresolved V genes explain less than half of these, and the others have no known cause. V and J calls plus clone size are reproduced from that table; the DNA served to infer D and trimming. The sample table contains over 10,000 clones; only one count was recorded for about 86% of them. 58% of the sample comes from the top ten.

At diagnosis, tumor, uninvolved tumor-adjacent lung and peripheral blood were collected and then preserved as a mix of FFPE and fresh-frozen material. For TCR repertoire profiling, blood samples were analyzed as peripheral blood mononuclear cells. V has 3 bases trimmed and J has 4 bases trimmed; junction bases matching no gene number 7. CDR1 and CDR2 are read off the germline V gene as SNHLY and FYNNEI. Its CDR3 holds 16 amino acids, cysteine through phenylalanine. The read is trimmed to its CDR3 DNA, 48 bases read in frame from base 1. This TCR was sampled from a male donor at least 60 years old with stage III lung adenocarcinoma. The sample consisted of peripheral blood, taken before any cancer treatment. The rearranged chain carries TRBV2 and TRBJ2-2; TRBD1 aligns with 8 central bases. The DNA reads TGTGCCAGCAGTGAGTCAGGGGGCGCGGTCACCGGGGAGCTGTTTTTT. Translated, it reads CASSESGGAVTGELFF.